This note documents a single T cell receptor beta chain sequence. Antigen specificity is unknown. These data belong to a study of shared clonotypes between healthy human individuals. The protocol was immunoSEQ multiplex PCR, while the TCRdb copy is restricted to in-frame clones and leaves out a portion. The sample contains about 2,200,000 clones, about 93% of which appear only once. Germline CDR1 is MGHRA and CDR2 is YSYEKL. With V trimmed by 3 bases and J by 2 bases, 11 bases remained unmatched. The CDR3 is made up of 18 amino acids. CD45RO-negative cells were positively selected for CCR7, leaving out terminally differentiated effector memory CD45RA+ cells. All donors qualified as healthy HIV-negative adults and had experienced no recent acute infections or vaccinations. Donors were Caucasian adults residing in Nashville, Tennessee, USA. Findings and caveats of the study: Shared across a few donors were roughly 5% of the naive CD4 clonotypes.

V gene TRBV4-1 combines with J gene TRBJ2-1; 9 bases are shared with TRBD1. Input material: naive CD8+ T cells from PBMCs. This TCR came from a man between 18 and 35 years old in good health. Some clones in this sample may be carry-over from other donors' samples. The CDR3 DNA reads TGCGCCAGCAGCCAGGGGACAGGGTCAATAAAGGCCTACAATGAGCAGTTCTTC. Translating gives CASSQGTGSIKAYNEQFF.